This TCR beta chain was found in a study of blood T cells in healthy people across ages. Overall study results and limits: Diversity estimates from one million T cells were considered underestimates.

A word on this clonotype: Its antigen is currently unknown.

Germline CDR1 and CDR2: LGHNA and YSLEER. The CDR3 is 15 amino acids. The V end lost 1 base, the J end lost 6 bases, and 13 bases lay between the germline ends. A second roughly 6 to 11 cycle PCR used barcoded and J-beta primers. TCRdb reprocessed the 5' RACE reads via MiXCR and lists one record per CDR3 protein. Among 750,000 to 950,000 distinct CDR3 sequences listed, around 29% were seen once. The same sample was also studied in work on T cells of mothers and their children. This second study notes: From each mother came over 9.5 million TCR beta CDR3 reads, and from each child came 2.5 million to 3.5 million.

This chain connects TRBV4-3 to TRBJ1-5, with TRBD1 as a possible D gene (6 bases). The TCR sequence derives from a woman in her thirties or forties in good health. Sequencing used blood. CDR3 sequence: CASSQGWGGPQPQHF. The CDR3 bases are TGCGCCAGCAGCCAAGGGTGGGGGGGGCCTCAGCCCCAGCATTTT.